Many counts were recorded for the clone carrying this T cell receptor beta chain. Its antigen is currently unknown. Looked up from germline, CDR1 is LNHNV and CDR2 is YYDKDF (reference sequence). The CDR3 runs to 15 residues. The germline V and J ends were trimmed by 1 base and 0 bases, with 7 bases remaining between them. Together with a sample-barcoded 5' primer, a J-beta primer mix was included in a second PCR lasting roughly 6 to 12 cycles. TCRdb re-called the 5' RACE reads through MiXCR, storing one row per CDR3 protein. The sample carries hundreds of thousands of distinct CDR3 sequences, about 30% recorded once. This specimen comes from a study of blood T cells in healthy people across ages. Study-level results: Roughly linear age-related decline in beta diversity appeared, significant by age around 36.

This chain connects TRBV15 to TRBJ2-1; D is unclear. The sample was blood. This sequence was found in a woman older than 75 in good health. Written as DNA, the CDR3 is TGTGCCACCAGCAGAGGAGGCAGCTCCTACAATGAGCAGTTCTTC. Its translation: CATSRGGSSYNEQFF.